This TCR beta chain was recorded in a study of early T cells in non-severe SARS-CoV-2 infection. CDR1 is SGHDN and CDR2 is FVKESK in the germline V gene. The CDR3 extends over 15 amino acids. V lost 4 bases and J lost 4; bases outside the gene matches: 4. The table lists this clonotype with a few counts. TCRdb independently ran MiXCR on the 5' RACE reads; one entry per CDR3 protein. Of tens of thousands of distinct CDR3 sequences in the sample, more than 8.5% were seen once. This rearrangement joins TRBV14 to TRBJ2-1; the match to TRBD2 covers 10 bases. The source is an adult who was a healthcare worker with PCR-confirmed SARS-CoV-2 infection or an uninfected control (not recorded which). The source material was whole blood. CDR3: CASSRLAGVYNEQFF. DNA for the CDR3: TGTGCCAGCAGCCGTCTAGCGGGGGTATACAATGAGCAGTTCTTC.